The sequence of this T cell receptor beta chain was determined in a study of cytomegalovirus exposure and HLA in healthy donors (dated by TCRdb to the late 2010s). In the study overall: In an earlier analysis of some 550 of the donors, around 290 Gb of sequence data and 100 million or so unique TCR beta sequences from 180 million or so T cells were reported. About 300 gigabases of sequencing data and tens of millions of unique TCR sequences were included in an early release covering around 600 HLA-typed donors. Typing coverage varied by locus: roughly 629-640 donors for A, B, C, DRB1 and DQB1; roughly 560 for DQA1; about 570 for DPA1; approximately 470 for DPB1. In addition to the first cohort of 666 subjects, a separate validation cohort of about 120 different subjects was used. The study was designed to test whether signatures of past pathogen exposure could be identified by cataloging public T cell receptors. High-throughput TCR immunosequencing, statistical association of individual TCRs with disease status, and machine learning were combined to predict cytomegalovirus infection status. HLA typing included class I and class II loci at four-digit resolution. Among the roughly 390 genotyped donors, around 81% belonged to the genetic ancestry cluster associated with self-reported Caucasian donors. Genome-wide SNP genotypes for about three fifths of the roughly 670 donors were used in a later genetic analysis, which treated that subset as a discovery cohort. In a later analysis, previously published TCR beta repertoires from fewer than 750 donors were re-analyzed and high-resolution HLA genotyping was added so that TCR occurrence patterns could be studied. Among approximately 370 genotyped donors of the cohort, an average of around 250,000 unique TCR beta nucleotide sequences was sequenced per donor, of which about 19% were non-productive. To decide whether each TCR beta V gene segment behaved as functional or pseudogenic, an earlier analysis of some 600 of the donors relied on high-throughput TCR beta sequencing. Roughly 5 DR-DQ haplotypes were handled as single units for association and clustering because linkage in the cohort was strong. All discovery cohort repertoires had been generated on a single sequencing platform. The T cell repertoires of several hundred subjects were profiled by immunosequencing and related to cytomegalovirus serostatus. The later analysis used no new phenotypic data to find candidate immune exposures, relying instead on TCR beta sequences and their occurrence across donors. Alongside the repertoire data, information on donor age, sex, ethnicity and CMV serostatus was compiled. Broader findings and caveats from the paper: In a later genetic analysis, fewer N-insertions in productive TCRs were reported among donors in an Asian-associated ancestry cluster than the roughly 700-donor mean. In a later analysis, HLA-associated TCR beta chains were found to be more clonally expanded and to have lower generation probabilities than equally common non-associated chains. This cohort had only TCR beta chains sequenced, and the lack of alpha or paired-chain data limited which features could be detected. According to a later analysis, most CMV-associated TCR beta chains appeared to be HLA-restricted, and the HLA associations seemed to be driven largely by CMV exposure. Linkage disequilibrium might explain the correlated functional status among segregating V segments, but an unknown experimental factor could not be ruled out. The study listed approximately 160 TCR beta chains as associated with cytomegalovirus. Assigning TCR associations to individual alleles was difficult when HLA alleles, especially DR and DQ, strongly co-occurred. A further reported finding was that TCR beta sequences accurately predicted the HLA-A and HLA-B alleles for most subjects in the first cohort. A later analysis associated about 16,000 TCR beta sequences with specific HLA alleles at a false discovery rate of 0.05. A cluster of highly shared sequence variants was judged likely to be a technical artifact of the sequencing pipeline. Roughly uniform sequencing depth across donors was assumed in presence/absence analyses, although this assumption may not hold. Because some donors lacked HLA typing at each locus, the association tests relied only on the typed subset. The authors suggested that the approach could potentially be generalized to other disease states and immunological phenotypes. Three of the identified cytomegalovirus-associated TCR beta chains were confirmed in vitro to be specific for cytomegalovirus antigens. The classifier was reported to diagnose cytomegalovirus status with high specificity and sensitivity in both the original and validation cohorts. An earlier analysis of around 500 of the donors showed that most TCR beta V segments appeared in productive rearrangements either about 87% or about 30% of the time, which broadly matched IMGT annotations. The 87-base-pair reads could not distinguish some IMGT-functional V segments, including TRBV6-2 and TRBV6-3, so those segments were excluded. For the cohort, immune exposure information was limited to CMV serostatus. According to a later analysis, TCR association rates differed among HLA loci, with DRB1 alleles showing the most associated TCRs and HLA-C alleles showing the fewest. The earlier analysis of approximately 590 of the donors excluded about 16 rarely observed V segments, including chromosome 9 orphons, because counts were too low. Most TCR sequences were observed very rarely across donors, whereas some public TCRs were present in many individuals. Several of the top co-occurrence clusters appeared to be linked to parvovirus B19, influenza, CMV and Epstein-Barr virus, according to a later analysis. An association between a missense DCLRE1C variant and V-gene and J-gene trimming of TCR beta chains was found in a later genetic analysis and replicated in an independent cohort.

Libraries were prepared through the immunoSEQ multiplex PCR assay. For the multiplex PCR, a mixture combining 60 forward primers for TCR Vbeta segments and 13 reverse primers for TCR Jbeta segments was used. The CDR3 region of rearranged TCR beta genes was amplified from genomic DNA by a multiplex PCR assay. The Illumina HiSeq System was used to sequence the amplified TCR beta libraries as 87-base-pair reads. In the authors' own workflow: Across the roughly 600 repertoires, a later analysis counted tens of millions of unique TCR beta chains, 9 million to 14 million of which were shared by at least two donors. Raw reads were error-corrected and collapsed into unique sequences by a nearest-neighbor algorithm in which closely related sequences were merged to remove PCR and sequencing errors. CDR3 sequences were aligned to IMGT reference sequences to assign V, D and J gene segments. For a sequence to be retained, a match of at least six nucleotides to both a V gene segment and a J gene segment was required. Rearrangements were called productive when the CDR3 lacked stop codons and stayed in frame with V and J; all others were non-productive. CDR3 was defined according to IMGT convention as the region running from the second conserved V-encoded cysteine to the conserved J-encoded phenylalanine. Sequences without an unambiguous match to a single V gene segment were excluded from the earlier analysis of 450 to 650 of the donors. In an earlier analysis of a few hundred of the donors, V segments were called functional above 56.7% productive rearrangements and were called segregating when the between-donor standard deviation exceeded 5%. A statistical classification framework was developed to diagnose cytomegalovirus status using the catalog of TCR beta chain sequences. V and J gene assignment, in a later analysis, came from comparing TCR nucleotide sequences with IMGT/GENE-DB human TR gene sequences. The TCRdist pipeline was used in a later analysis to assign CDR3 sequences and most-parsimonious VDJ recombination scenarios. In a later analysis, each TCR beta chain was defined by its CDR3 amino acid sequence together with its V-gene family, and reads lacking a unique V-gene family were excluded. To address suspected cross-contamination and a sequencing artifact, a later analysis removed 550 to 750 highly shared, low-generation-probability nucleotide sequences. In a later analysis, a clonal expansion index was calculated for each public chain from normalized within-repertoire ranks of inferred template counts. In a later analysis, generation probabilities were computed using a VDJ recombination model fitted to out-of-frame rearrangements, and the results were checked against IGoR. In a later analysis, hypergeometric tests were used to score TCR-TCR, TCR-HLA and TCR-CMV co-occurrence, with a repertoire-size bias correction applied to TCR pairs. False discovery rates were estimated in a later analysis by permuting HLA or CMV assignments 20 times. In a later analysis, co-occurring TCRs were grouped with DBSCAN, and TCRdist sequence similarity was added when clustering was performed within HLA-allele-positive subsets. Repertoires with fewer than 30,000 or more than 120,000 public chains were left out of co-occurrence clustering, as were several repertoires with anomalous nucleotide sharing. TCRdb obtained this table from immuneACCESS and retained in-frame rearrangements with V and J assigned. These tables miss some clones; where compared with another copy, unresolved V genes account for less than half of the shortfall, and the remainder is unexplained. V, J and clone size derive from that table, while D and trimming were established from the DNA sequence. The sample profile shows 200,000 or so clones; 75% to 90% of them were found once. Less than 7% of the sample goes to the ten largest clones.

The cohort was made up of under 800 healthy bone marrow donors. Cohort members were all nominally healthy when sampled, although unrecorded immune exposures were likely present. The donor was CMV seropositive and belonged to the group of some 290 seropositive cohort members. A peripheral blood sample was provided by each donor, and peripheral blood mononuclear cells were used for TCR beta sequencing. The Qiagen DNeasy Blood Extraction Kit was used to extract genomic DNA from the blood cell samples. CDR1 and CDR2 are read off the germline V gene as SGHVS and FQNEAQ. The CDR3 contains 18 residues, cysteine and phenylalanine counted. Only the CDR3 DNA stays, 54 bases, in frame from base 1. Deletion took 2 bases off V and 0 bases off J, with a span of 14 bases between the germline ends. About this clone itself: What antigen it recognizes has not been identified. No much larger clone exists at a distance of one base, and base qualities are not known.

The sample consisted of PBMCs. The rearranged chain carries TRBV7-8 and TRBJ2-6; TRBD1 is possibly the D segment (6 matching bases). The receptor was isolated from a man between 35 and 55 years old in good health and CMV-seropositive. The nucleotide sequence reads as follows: TGTGCCAGCAGCTTACATGTGACAGGCGGCTCTGGGGCCAACGTCCTGACTTTC. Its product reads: CASSLHVTGGSGANVLTF.